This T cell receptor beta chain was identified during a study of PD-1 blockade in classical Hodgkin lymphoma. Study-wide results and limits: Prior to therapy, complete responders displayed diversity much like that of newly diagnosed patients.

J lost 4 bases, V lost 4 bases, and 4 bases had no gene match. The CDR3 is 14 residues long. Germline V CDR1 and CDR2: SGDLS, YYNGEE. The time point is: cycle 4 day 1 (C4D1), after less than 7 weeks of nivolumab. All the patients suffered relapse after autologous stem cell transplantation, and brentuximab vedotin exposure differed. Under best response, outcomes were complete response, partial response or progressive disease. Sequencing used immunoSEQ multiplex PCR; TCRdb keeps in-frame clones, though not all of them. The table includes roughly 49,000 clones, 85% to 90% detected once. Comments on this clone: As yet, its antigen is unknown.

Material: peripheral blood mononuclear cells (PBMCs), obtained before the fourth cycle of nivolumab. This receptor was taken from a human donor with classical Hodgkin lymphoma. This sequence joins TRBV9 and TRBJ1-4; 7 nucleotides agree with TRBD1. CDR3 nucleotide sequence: TGTGCCAGCAGCTCAGGGGGGGTTAATGAAAAACTGTTTTTT. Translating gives CASSSGGVNEKLFF. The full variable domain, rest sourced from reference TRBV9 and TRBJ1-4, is DSGVTQTPKHLITATGQRVTLRCSPRSGDLSVYWYQQSLDQGLQFLIQYYNGEERAKGNILERFSAQQFPDLHSELNLSSLELGDSALYFCASSSGGVNEKLFFGSGTQLSVL.